A single sample is the source of the 27 T cell receptor beta chains below, sequenced in a study of shared clonotypes between healthy human individuals. CD45RO negativity and positive selection for CCR7 defined naive CD8 cells, a population that excluded terminally differentiated effector memory CD45RA+ cells. Produced via immunoSEQ multiplex PCR; TCRdb's table is partial and in-frame only. The table records 760,000 or so clones, around 96% of them present only once. Sequenced input: naive CD8+ T cells sorted from blood. These receptors all come from a man aged 30 to 39 in good health.

The chain employs TRBV9 and TRBJ2-3; no definite D call. Germline V gene data show CDR1 as SGDLS and CDR2 as YYNGEE. The CDR3 spans 15 residues. V was cut by 4 bases and J by 2 bases, with 14 bases left in between. CDR3: CASSPGSKDTDTQYF. The CDR3 DNA reads TGTGCCAGCAGCCCCGGAAGCAAGGACACAGATACGCAGTATTTT.

This chain joins TRBV13 and TRBJ1-5; D is unresolved. In germline, CDR1 is PRHDT, CDR2 FYEKMQ (reference sequence). Trimming took 5 bases from V and 4 from J, leaving 9 bases between them. The CDR3 covers 13 residues. The DNA of the CDR3 is TGTGCCAGCAGCACGGGCTTAAATCAGCCCCAGCATTTT. Encoded protein: CASSTGLNQPQHF.

The chain recombines TRBV18 with TRBJ1-2; a possible D gene is TRBD1 (6 bases). Between the trimmed V and J ends, which lost 4 bases and 0 bases, there was a span of 21 bases. Per the germline V gene, CDR1 is KGHSH and CDR2 is LQKENI. This CDR3 comprises 18 residues. The chain's CDR3 is CASSLGTPLDLANYGYTF. The CDR3 DNA reads as TGTGCCAGCTCACTAGGGACACCCCTCGACCTTGCTAACTATGGCTACACCTTC.

The chain couples TRBV18 to TRBJ2-7; D is undetermined. Trimming stripped 6 bases from V and 2 bases from J, with 11 bases between. In germline, CDR1 is KGHSH, CDR2 LQKENI. The CDR3 has 13 residues. The CDR3, as DNA: TGTGCCAGCTCCCCTGACCCGGCCTACGAGCAGTACTTC. Its protein product is CASSPDPAYEQYF.

This rearrangement joins TRBV4-1 to TRBJ2-7, with D perhaps given as TRBD1 or TRBD2 (5 bases each). Trimming cost V 3 bases and J 3 bases, with 12 bases left between them. Per the germline V gene, CDR1 is MGHRA and CDR2 is YSYEKL. The CDR3 spans 14 residues. CDR3 loop: CASSQTGTVYEQYF. As DNA, the CDR3 is TGCGCCAGCAGCCAGACCGGGACCGTCTACGAGCAGTACTTC.

This chain joins TRBV30 and TRBJ2-2; D possibly matches TRBD1 or TRBD2 (7 bases each). Trimming took 5 bases from V and 1 from J, leaving 14 bases between them. From germline, CDR1 is GTSNPN and CDR2 SVGIG (reference sequence). The CDR3 contains 15 residues. CDR3 nucleotides: TGTGCCTGGCAAGCGGGACAGTTGAACACCGGGGAGCTGTTTTTT. Its translation: CAWQAGQLNTGELFF.

This sequence joins TRBV29-1 and TRBJ1-1; D is perhaps TRBD1 (6 bases). The CDR3 is 15 amino acids. The V end lost 6 bases, the J end lost 0 bases, and 17 bases lay between the germline ends. Germline V CDR1 and CDR2: SQVTM, ANQGSEA. The DNA of the CDR3 is TGCAGCGTGGTGGGGGGCAGGGACATGAACACTGAAGCTTTCTTT. Translating it yields CSVVGGRDMNTEAFF. The full variable domain, with the rest looked up from reference TRBV29-1 and TRBJ1-1, is SAVISQKPSRDICQRGTSLTIQCQVDSQVTMMFWYRQQPGQSLTLIATANQGSEATYESGFVIDKFPISRPNLTFSTLTVSNMSPEDSSIYLCSVVGGRDMNTEAFFGQGTRLTVV.

This clone showed up just once. Other DNA sequences in this specimen translate into the identical CDR3. CDR3 nucleotides: TGTGCCAGCTCGGTTTATAGCAATCAGCCCCAGCATTTT. Amino acids: CASSVYSNQPQHF. V usage is TRBV6-1 and J usage is TRBJ1-5, with D hard to call. V was shortened by 8 bases and J by 0 bases, with 8 bases between the two germline ends. Germline-derived CDR1 and CDR2 are MNHNS and SASEGT. This CDR3 is built from 13 residues.

The CDR3, as DNA: TGTGCCAGCAGCCAAGAGAGACCTAGCACAGATACGCAGTATTTT. This translates into CASSQERPSTDTQYF. J is TRBJ2-3 and V is TRBV4-2; D is uncertain. Germline CDR1 is LGHNA and CDR2 is YNFKEQ. The V end was cut by 0 bases, the J end by 0 bases, with 7 bases between. The CDR3 totals 15 residues.

The chain recombines TRBV6-6 with TRBJ1-5; D ambiguous. CDR1 is MNHNY, CDR2 SVGAGI, per germline (reference sequence). The germline V and J ends were trimmed by 4 bases and 2 bases, with 15 bases remaining between them. The CDR3 totals 16 residues. In nucleotides, the CDR3 is TGTGCCAGCAGTTCTAGCGTGACGAGGGGCAATCAGCCCCAGCATTTT. It codes for CASSSSVTRGNQPQHF.

As concerns this clone: This sample includes further DNA sequences coding for the same CDR3. The chain employs TRBV7-9 and TRBJ2-3; no clear D. The CDR3 contains 14 residues. Germline V CDR1 and CDR2: SEHNR, FQNEAQ (reference sequence). Deletions cut 3 bases from V and 0 bases from J, with 7 bases between. The chain's CDR3 is CASSLSSSTDTQYF. As DNA, the CDR3 is TGTGCCAGCAGCTTGTCTTCTAGCACAGATACGCAGTATTTT.

The chain is built from TRBV11-2 and TRBJ2-1; TRBD1 is a possible D gene (7 bases). The CDR3 is made up of 12 amino acids. V was trimmed by 4 bases and J by 9 bases, leaving 10 bases between them. Germline CDR1 reads SGHAT; CDR2 reads FQNNGV. The chain's CDR3 is CASSSQGGEQFF. CDR3 DNA: TGTGCCAGCAGCTCCCAGGGGGGTGAGCAGTTCTTC.

The table lists this clone with a count of one. V and J are TRBV2 and TRBJ1-3; D not resolved. This CDR3 region has 15 residues. Per the germline V gene, CDR1 is SNHLY and CDR2 is FYNNEI. Trimming shortened V by 6 bases and J by 0 bases, and 12 bases separated the two germline ends. CDR3 in amino acids: CASSRYEGSGNTIYF. CDR3 sequence (DNA): TGTGCCAGCAGCCGATACGAGGGCTCTGGAAACACCATATATTTT.

The chain has TRBV5-5 and TRBJ2-7; 10 bases align to TRBD1. With 3 bases clipped from V and 2 bases from J, the junction kept 2 bases outside the gene matches. The CDR3 length is 14 residues. The germline V gene has CDR1 SGHKS and CDR2 YYEKEE (reference sequence). For the CDR3, the DNA is TGTGCCAGCAGCTCCGGGACAGGGGCCTACGAGCAGTACTTC. Translating gives CASSSGTGAYEQYF.

This chain joins TRBV28 and TRBJ2-7; possible D gene TRBD1, 6 bases. CDR3 size: 15 residues. V lost 7 bases and J lost 0, with 16 bases in between. CDR1 is MDHEN and CDR2 is SYDVKM in the germline V gene. The CDR3 nucleotides read TGTGCCAGCAAAAGACAGGCCGGGAACTCCTACGAGCAGTACTTC. It codes for CASKRQAGNSYEQYF. Full variable domain (rest looked up from reference TRBV28 and TRBJ2-7): DVKVTQSSRYLVKRTGEKVFLECVQDMDHENMFWYRQDPGLGLRLIYFSYDVKMKEKGDIPEGYSVSREKKERFSLILESASTNQTSMYLCASKRQAGNSYEQYFGPGTRLTVT.

This sequence joins TRBV5-4 and TRBJ2-2; 11 nucleotides agree with TRBD2. J was trimmed by 5 bases and V by 3 bases; bases with no gene match: 18. The CDR3 has 20 residues. In germline, CDR1 is SGHNT, CDR2 YYREEE (reference sequence). CDR3 in amino acids: CASSSILGGLAGGETGELFF. For the CDR3, the DNA is TGTGCCAGCAGCTCCATACTTGGGGGGCTAGCGGGAGGAGAAACCGGGGAGCTGTTTTTT.

V gene TRBV5-4 combines with J gene TRBJ2-3; D uncertain. CDR1 and CDR2 (germline): SGHNT, YYREEE (reference sequence). The CDR3 contains 15 residues. The ends were cut back, 0 bases at V and 6 bases at J, with 14 bases in the middle. The CDR3 DNA reads TGTGCCAGCAGCTTGGGGACCACATACGGCGATACGCAGTATTTT. The encoded protein is CASSLGTTYGDTQYF.

J is TRBJ2-5 and V is TRBV28; 8 positions agree with TRBD2. CDR1 is MDHEN and CDR2 is SYDVKM in the germline V gene. V was clipped by 3 bases and J by 4 bases; unmatched bases: 10. The CDR3 sequence is 16 residues long. The CDR3 protein is CASSLGLAGFGETQYF. The CDR3 bases are TGTGCCAGCAGTTTGGGCTTAGCGGGATTCGGAGAGACCCAGTACTTC.

This chain joins TRBV7-9 and TRBJ2-7, with 7 bases fitting TRBD1. The CDR3 consists of 15 residues. Unmatched junction bases numbered 11, after V lost 5 bases and J lost 4 bases. Germline CDR1 and CDR2: SEHNR and FQNEAQ (reference sequence). CDR3 DNA sequence: TGTGCCAGCAGCCATCCGGGCAGGGGGTCTTACGAGCAGTACTTC. This sequence encodes CASSHPGRGSYEQYF.

The rearrangement uses TRBV6-5 and TRBJ2-7; perhaps TRBD2 as D (6 bases). CDR3 length: 14 residues. In germline, CDR1 is MNHEY, CDR2 SVGAGI. The V gene lost 4 bases and the J gene lost 1 base, with 11 bases spanning the gap. For the CDR3, the DNA is TGTGCCAGCAGTTTTAAGGGACTTTCCTACGAGCAGTACTTC. Amino acids: CASSFKGLSYEQYF.

The gene calls are TRBV28 and TRBJ2-7; 10 bases are a match to TRBD2. CDR3 length: 15 amino acids. V lost 4 bases and J lost 0; bases outside the gene matches: 3. The germline CDR1 and CDR2 sequences are MDHEN and SYDVKM. DNA for the CDR3: TGTGCCAGCAGTTCCGGGACTAGCGACTCCTACGAGCAGTACTTC. Amino acids: CASSSGTSDSYEQYF.

The gene calls are TRBV5-6 and TRBJ2-7, with 7 bases matching TRBD2. Germline CDR1 is SGHDT and CDR2 is YYEEEE. The CDR3 loop spans 14 amino acids. V was clipped by 4 bases and J by 4 bases; unmatched bases: 8. The CDR3 DNA reads TGTGCCAGCAGCCGGGGGGACTACCTATACGAGCAGTACTTC. This gives the protein CASSRGDYLYEQYF.

The rearrangement joins TRBV7-8 to TRBJ1-5; 7 nucleotides align to TRBD1. CDR1 and CDR2 from the germline V gene are SGHVS and FQNEAQ. Trimming removed 5 bases from V and 7 bases from J; junction bases left unmatched: 14. The CDR3 contains 16 residues. The CDR3 coding sequence is TGTGCCAGCAGCGCCCCGGAGACAGGGTATGGGCAGCCCCAGCATTTT. Translated, it gives CASSAPETGYGQPQHF.

The chain employs TRBV6-4 and TRBJ2-7; perhaps TRBD2 as D (6 bases). The length of the CDR3 is 15 residues. Germline-derived CDR1 and CDR2 are MRHNA and SNTAGT. The ends were cut back, 6 bases at V and 0 bases at J, with 15 bases in the middle. DNA for the CDR3: TGTGCCAGCAGCCTGAATCTAGCGTCCTCCTACGAGCAGTACTTC. Translating it yields CASSLNLASSYEQYF.

V usage is TRBV29-1 and J usage is TRBJ2-7, with a weak D call TRBD1 (6 bases). Trimming cost V 3 bases and J 3 bases, with 18 bases left between them. This CDR3 is built from 15 residues. Looked up from germline, CDR1 is SQVTM and CDR2 is ANQGSEA. CDR3 loop: CSVEAPTGSHYEQYF. CDR3 DNA: TGCAGCGTTGAGGCCCCCACAGGGTCCCACTACGAGCAGTACTTC.

This sequence joins TRBV28 and TRBJ2-7; D is undetermined. Germline values: CDR1 MDHEN, CDR2 SYDVKM. Trimming took off 5 bases at V and 0 bases at J, with 11 bases between the two ends. The length of the CDR3 is 14 residues. CDR3 residues: CASSLDGYSYEQYF. The CDR3 bases are TGTGCCAGCAGTCTTGACGGATACTCCTACGAGCAGTACTTC.

The CDR3: CASSGEGGANYGYTF. DNA for the CDR3: TGTGCCAGCAGCGGGGAAGGGGGAGCTAACTATGGCTACACCTTC. The rearrangement uses TRBV9 and TRBJ1-2; tentatively, D is TRBD1 (6 bases). This CDR3 has 15 residues. V lost 3 bases and J lost 0, with 12 bases in between. Germline CDR1 and CDR2: SGDLS and YYNGEE. Using reference TRBV9 and TRBJ1-2 for the parts outside the CDR3, the full variable domain is DSGVTQTPKHLITATGQRVTLRCSPRSGDLSVYWYQQSLDQGLQFLIQYYNGEERAKGNILERFSAQQFPDLHSELNLSSLELGDSALYFCASSGEGGANYGYTFGSGTRLTVV.